This TCR beta chain comes out of a study of identical twins. Study-level points and caveats: Cord blood's abundant beta clonotypes had fewer insertions, unlike memory repertoires. Out-of-frame alpha sequences that twins shared showed excess low generation probability.

This clonotype was seen just once. Antigen: not known. The CDR3 extends over 14 amino acids. V lost 4 bases to trimming and J lost 11 bases; unmatched junction nucleotides: 14. The germline CDR1 and CDR2 sequences are SGHRS and YFSETQ. Via MiXCR, TCRdb re-called the 5' RACE reads, giving one row per CDR3 protein. This sample has about 1.7 million distinct CDR3 sequences; 32% occur once, and the top ten carry about 0.27%. The gene calls are TRBV5-1 and TRBJ2-5, with 7 bases matching TRBD2. This clonotype was sampled from a newborn girl in good health. Sequencing was done on a sample of cord blood. The CDR3 nucleotides are TGCGCCAGCAGCCCCGGGACTACTTCCAATGAGCAGTACTTC. Encoded protein: CASSPGTTSNEQYF.